This paragraph reports one TCR beta chain. Its antigen is currently unknown. Data came from immunoSEQ multiplex PCR; TCRdb stores just in-frame clones and leaves some out. The repertoire consists of 58,000 or so clones, with roughly 59% occurring once and the leading ten covering roughly 14%. This sample was taken from a study of cytotoxic CD8 clonotypes in ibrutinib-treated CLL. Study results and caveats: Clonotypes that were public were uncommon, and they contracted or stayed stable on treatment. Clonality went up at ibrutinib response and then declined back toward baseline at progression. Samples were collected at differing times from sustained-remission and progressing patients.

Germline values: CDR1 LNHNV, CDR2 YYDKDF (reference sequence). V was trimmed by 4 bases and J by 2 bases, leaving 8 bases between them. The CDR3 is 13 amino acids. PBMCs were cryopreserved, and roughly 2.2 micrograms of genomic DNA from them went into TCR beta libraries. The TCR sequence derives from a human donor with chronic lymphocytic leukemia. The input for sequencing was PBMCs, taken after 12 months of ibrutinib treatment. The V gene is TRBV15, the J gene TRBJ2-5; no clear D. CDR3 region: CATSNGLQETQYF. DNA for the CDR3: TGTGCCACCAGCAACGGTCTACAAGAGACCCAGTACTTC.